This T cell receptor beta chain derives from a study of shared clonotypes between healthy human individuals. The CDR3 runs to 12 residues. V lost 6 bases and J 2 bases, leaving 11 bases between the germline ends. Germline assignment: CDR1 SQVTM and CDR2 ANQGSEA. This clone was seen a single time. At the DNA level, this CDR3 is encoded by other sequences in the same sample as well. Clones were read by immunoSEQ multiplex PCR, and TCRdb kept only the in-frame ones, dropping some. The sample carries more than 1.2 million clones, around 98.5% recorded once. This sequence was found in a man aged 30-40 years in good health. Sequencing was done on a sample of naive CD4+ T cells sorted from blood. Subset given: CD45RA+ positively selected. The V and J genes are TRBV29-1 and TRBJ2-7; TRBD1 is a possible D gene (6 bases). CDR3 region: CSVTTGPYEQYF. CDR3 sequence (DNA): TGCAGCGTCACGACAGGACCCTACGAGCAGTACTTC.